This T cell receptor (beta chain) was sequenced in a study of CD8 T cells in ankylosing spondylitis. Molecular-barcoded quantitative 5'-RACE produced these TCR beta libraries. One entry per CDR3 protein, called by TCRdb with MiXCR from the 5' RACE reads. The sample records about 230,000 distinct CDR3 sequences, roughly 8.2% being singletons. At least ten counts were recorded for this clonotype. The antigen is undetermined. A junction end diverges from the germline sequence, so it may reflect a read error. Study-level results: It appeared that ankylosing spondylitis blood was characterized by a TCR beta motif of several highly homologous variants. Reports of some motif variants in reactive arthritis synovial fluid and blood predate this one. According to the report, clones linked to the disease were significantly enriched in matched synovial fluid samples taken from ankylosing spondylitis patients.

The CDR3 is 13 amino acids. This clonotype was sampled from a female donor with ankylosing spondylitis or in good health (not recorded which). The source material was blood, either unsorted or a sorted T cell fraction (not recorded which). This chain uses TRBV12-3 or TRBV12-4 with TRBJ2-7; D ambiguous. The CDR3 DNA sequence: TGTGCCAGCACTTTAGGCCTCTCGACGGAGCAGTACTTC. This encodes CASTLGLSTEQYF.